This TCR beta chain was sequenced in a study of T cell responses to AZD1222 COVID-19 vaccine. The wider study: It was second doses at about 4 or about 12 weeks that were pooled.

CDR1 SGHTS and CDR2 YDEGEE come from the germline V gene. Between the trimmed V and J ends, which lost 0 bases and 1 base, there was a span of 11 bases. The CDR3 consists of 15 residues. Regarding this clone: Antigen specificity is unknown.

TCRdb's table, derived via immunoSEQ multiplex PCR, lists solely in-frame clones and lacks some. The sample yields over 100,000 clones, approximately 90% seen once. Study observations and caveats: Baseline antibody screening turned up just six seropositive AZD1222 recipients. Compared with day 0, the breadth and depth of the Spike-specific TCR repertoire rose significantly after two doses of AZD1222. Clonal diversity was possibly underestimated; the donors were predominantly white British and more often female.

This chain uses TRBV5-8 with TRBJ2-7; D remains ambiguous. The receptor was isolated from an adult in good health. The sequences come from peripheral blood, collected on day 0 of AZD1222 vaccination. CDR3 DNA: TGTGCCAGCAGCTTGGGAGTCTTCAGTTCCTACGAGCAGTACTTC. Residues: CASSLGVFSSYEQYF.